This entry lists 2 T cell receptor beta chains sequenced from one sample in a study of immune heterogeneity within non-small cell lung tumors. A multiplex PCR containing 32 V primers and 13 J primers was used to amplify TCR beta CDR3. One entry per CDR3 protein results from TCRdb running MiXCR on the multiplex PCR reads. Of 30,000 to 40,000 distinct CDR3 sequences listed, around 28% are singletons. At 550 to 600 ng per sample, bulk tumor genomic DNA provided the template. During surgery, each primary tumor gave multiple biopsies spaced as far apart as possible. With untreated, newly diagnosed non-small cell lung cancer, the patients went on to undergo curative surgery. The sample was lung tumor tissue. All receptors come from a man aged 35-49 years with non-small cell lung cancer.

This clonotype has ten or more counts. The rearrangement uses TRBV30 and TRBJ1-6; D unresolved. This CDR3 has 15 amino acids. Germline loops: CDR1 GTSNPN, CDR2 SVGIG (reference sequence). Trimming took 0 bases from V and 7 from J, leaving 13 bases between them. The CDR3 loop is CAWSVLGGQNSPLHF. For the CDR3, the DNA is TGTGCCTGGAGTGTACTAGGAGGGCAGAATTCACCCCTCCACTTT.

This clonotype was seen many times. The chain carries TRBV14 and TRBJ2-7; either TRBD1 or TRBD2 may fit D (5 bases each). The CDR3 length is 15 residues. The germline V gene has CDR1 SGHDN and CDR2 FVKESK. The V and J ends lost 4 bases and 4 bases respectively, with 17 bases between them. The CDR3 is CASSPFLRGEYEQYF. CDR3 coding DNA: TGTGCCAGCAGCCCTTTTCTTCGAGGGGAATACGAGCAGTACTTC.